Listed here are 29 T cell receptor beta chains from one sample, sequenced in a study of T cells in Graves' hyperthyroidism and ophthalmopathy. RNA transcripts gave rise to amplified TCR beta CDR3 regions. HTBI primers were the set used in a first-round RT-PCR of the TCR CDR3. TCRdb reprocessed the multiplex PCR reads via MiXCR and lists one record per CDR3 protein. The sample has over 350,000 distinct CDR3 sequences; around 15% are singletons. Sequenced material: blood. All receptors come from a man between 45 and 60 years old with Graves' ophthalmopathy.

The table lists this clonotype with a few counts. J is TRBJ1-1 and V is TRBV11-3, with D perhaps matching TRBD1 (5 bases). With 5 bases removed from V and 5 bases from J, the gap between germline ends came to 15 bases. There are 14 residues in the CDR3. Germline CDR1 reads SGHNT; CDR2 reads YENEEA. Here the CDR3 reads CASSPIIRGTEAFF. The CDR3 coding sequence is TGTGCCAGCAGCCCTATAATCCGGGGGACTGAAGCTTTCTTT.

This clonotype was counted many times. J is TRBJ2-1 and V is TRBV6-1, with 7 positions matching TRBD1. The ends lost 5 bases at V and 2 bases at J; junction bases unmatched: 12. The CDR3 covers 17 residues. The V gene's germline CDR1 is MNHNS and CDR2 SASEGT. The chain's CDR3 is CASSSTGTGVTYNEQFF. Written as DNA, the CDR3 is TGTGCCAGCAGTTCTACAGGAACAGGGGTCACCTACAATGAGCAGTTCTTC.

This clonotype turned up a few times. The chain carries TRBV11-2 and TRBJ2-2, with D unresolved. V shed 4 bases and J shed 8 bases, with 17 bases lying between them. Looked up from germline, CDR1 is SGHAT and CDR2 is FQNNGV. The CDR3 totals 15 residues. CDR3 region: CASSSSLRPGGELFF. The CDR3 DNA is TGTGCCAGCAGCTCCTCCCTGAGACCCGGAGGGGAGCTGTTTTTT.

There are a few counts of this clonotype. The rearrangement joins TRBV28 to TRBJ2-2; D gene unclear. This CDR3 region has 13 residues. Germline V CDR1 and CDR2: MDHEN, SYDVKM. The V gene lost 6 bases and the J gene lost 4 bases, with 9 bases spanning the gap. As DNA, the CDR3 is TGTGCCAGCAGACCTACACGCACCGGGGAGCTGTTTTTT. It encodes CASRPTRTGELFF.

This clonotype showed up just a few times. V is TRBV20-1 and J is TRBJ1-4; no clear D. Germline V gene lookup returns CDR1 DFQATT and CDR2 SNEGSKA (reference sequence). V was cut by 5 bases and J by 0 bases, with 7 bases left in between. CDR3 length: 13 residues. The CDR3 loop is CSALSATNEKLFF. In nucleotides, the CDR3 is TGCAGTGCTTTGAGTGCAACTAATGAAAAACTGTTTTTT.

This clonotype was seen many times. The genes are TRBV20-1 and TRBJ2-5; D might be TRBD1 (6 bases). V lost 0 bases, J lost 5 bases, and 16 bases lay in between. This CDR3 contains 15 residues. CDR1 is DFQATT, CDR2 SNEGSKA, per germline (reference sequence). CDR3 DNA sequence: TGCAGTGCTAGAGATCCCCGGGGTAGGGGGGAGACCCAGTACTTC. Amino acids: CSARDPRGRGETQYF.

Only a few counts were recorded for this clonotype. Being one base from a much bigger clone, this may be a read error. This sequence joins TRBV11-2 and TRBJ2-7; D might be TRBD1 or TRBD2, each matching 5 bases. CDR1 and CDR2 (germline): SGHAT, FQNNGV. The CDR3 has 15 residues. Trimming took 5 bases from V and 2 from J, leaving 16 bases between them. This CDR3 is CASSPSWGNAYEQYF. The CDR3 DNA follows: TGTGCCAGCAGCCCCTCCTGGGGGAACGCCTACGAGCAGTACTTC.

This sequence joins TRBV30 and TRBJ2-1; the match to TRBD2 covers 10 bases. V lost 3 bases to trimming and J lost 7 bases; unmatched junction nucleotides: 6. The CDR3 is 14 residues long. The germline CDR1 and CDR2 sequences are GTSNPN and SVGIG (reference sequence). Written as DNA, the CDR3 is TGTGCCTGGAGGGTAGCGGGAGGCCCGAATGAGCAGTTCTTC. This translates into CAWRVAGGPNEQFF.

This clonotype appeared a single time. The CDR3 protein is CASSQRQGPKNIQYF. CDR3 DNA sequence: TGCGCCAGCAGCCAAAGACAGGGCCCCAAAAACATTCAGTACTTC. V and J are TRBV4-1 and TRBJ2-4, with 7 bases matching TRBD1. The germline CDR1 and CDR2 sequences are MGHRA and YSYEKL. The ends lost 2 bases at V and 2 bases at J; junction bases unmatched: 3. This CDR3 comprises 15 residues.

This clonotype has a count of ten or more. The chain couples TRBV20-1 to TRBJ1-2; D is uncertain. Germline lookup yields CDR1 DFQATT and CDR2 SNEGSKA (reference sequence). Deletions cut 1 base from V and 12 bases from J, with 18 bases between. The CDR3 is made up of 13 amino acids. The CDR3 bases are TGCAGTGCTAGAGTTTGGGGTGTGGAGAGCCACACCTTC. Amino acids: CSARVWGVESHTF.

This clonotype appeared many times. V usage is TRBV4-2 and J usage is TRBJ2-5; no firm D call. Germline V gives CDR1 LGHNA, CDR2 YNFKEQ. This CDR3 has 16 amino acids. Trimming pared 2 bases from V and 7 bases from J, leaving 20 bases between. This CDR3 reads CASSQQSVIGLGTQYF. CDR3 in DNA: TGTGCCAGCAGCCAACAGAGCGTTATCGGGCTGGGGACCCAGTACTTC.

This clonotype was seen many times. The chain links TRBV2 to TRBJ2-1; D perhaps matches TRBD2 (5 bases). Trimming shortened V by 10 bases and J by 12 bases, and 16 bases separated the two germline ends. The CDR3 totals 11 residues. Per the germline V gene, CDR1 is SNHLY and CDR2 is FYNNEI. The CDR3 coding sequence is TGTGCCATCTCCCGGGAAGGTGGGCAGTTCTTC. Protein product: CAISREGGQFF.

In its sample, this clonotype was seen many times. The V and J genes are TRBV12-3 or TRBV12-4 and TRBJ1-1; maybe TRBD1 (5 bases). Trimming cost V 1 base and J 1 base, with 13 bases left between them. The CDR3 totals 16 residues. Here the CDR3 reads CASSLEGALSNTEAFF. The CDR3 DNA is TGTGCCAGCAGTTTAGAAGGGGCCCTATCGAACACTGAAGCTTTCTTT.

As to this clonotype: This could be a read error, since a much larger clone is one nucleotide away. The chain carries TRBV12-3 or TRBV12-4 and TRBJ2-1; no clear D gene. The CDR3 is 15 amino acids. This CDR3 is CAISPRSLTYNERFF. The CDR3 coding sequence is TGTGCCATCAGCCCCCGGAGTCTAACATACAATGAGCGGTTCTTC.

The V gene is TRBV4-1, the J gene TRBJ2-5; TRBD2 matches 13 bases. Germline assignment: CDR1 MGHRA and CDR2 YSYEKL. This CDR3 comprises 18 residues. After removal of 1 base from V and 3 bases from J, the junction contained 8 bases not matched to a gene. This CDR3 reads CASSQGPQTSGRKETQYF. CDR3 DNA sequence: TGCGCCAGCAGCCAAGGCCCTCAGACTAGCGGGAGGAAAGAGACCCAGTACTTC.

The chain carries TRBV15 and TRBJ2-7, with a possible D match to TRBD2 (6 bases). The V end lost 1 base, the J end lost 0 bases, and 19 bases lay between the germline ends. The CDR3 has 18 residues. CDR1 and CDR2 (germline): LNHNV, YYDKDF (reference sequence). The CDR3 bases are TGTGCCACCAGCAGAGCACTTAACCTAGCGTTGAACTCCTACGAGCAGTACTTC. Translated, it gives CATSRALNLALNSYEQYF.

This clonotype was counted at least ten times. V usage is TRBV7-9 and J usage is TRBJ2-7, with no clear D. The CDR3 totals 12 residues. V lost 1 base to trimming and J lost 5 bases, with 6 bases between them. Looked up from germline, CDR1 is SEHNR and CDR2 is FQNEAQ (reference sequence). The CDR3 reads CASSLVPDEQYF. The CDR3, as DNA: TGTGCCAGCAGCTTAGTCCCCGACGAGCAGTACTTC.

The CDR3 protein is CASSPPMVAGGPGEQYF. The CDR3 DNA sequence: TGTGCCAGCTCACCCCCGATGGTAGCGGGAGGGCCCGGGGAGCAGTACTTC. The rearrangement joins TRBV18 to TRBJ2-7; 11 bases are shared with TRBD2. The CDR3 runs to 17 residues. Looked up from germline, CDR1 is KGHSH and CDR2 is LQKENI. Germline trimming cut 3 bases from V and 7 bases from J; bases unmatched to any gene: 14.

DNA for the CDR3: TGTGCCAGCAGCTTAGGTGGGAGTCGGAACATTCAGTACTTC. Its protein product is CASSLGGSRNIQYF. The gene calls are TRBV7-9 and TRBJ2-4, with D maybe TRBD2 (5 bases). The V end lost 1 base, the J end lost 7 bases, and 11 bases lay between the germline ends. This CDR3 contains 14 residues. CDR1 is SEHNR, CDR2 FQNEAQ, per germline (reference sequence).

At least ten counts were recorded for this clonotype. The CDR3 is CASRGQGTDGYTF. CDR3 DNA: TGTGCCAGCAGGGGACAGGGAACGGATGGCTACACCTTC. The chain carries TRBV2 and TRBJ1-2; 9 nucleotides line up with TRBD1. Trimming cost V 6 bases and J 6 bases; bases outside gene matches: 5. The CDR3 is 13 residues long. From germline, CDR1 is SNHLY and CDR2 FYNNEI.

This clonotype was seen many times. The chain combines TRBV7-2 with TRBJ2-4; unclear D gene. V was cut by 6 bases and J by 8 bases, with 8 bases left in between. Per germline, CDR1 SGHTA and CDR2 FQGNSA. The CDR3 loop spans 11 amino acids. CDR3 residues: CASRVIDIQYF. CDR3 nucleotide sequence: TGTGCCAGCAGGGTTATCGACATTCAGTACTTC.

CDR3 bases: TGTGCCAGCAGCGCCCGTGTTGGACATTCAGGCGGCTACACCTTC. Its translation is CASSARVGHSGGYTF. This chain connects TRBV9 to TRBJ1-2; perhaps TRBD1 as D (5 bases). CDR1 is SGDLS and CDR2 is YYNGEE in the germline V gene. Trimming stripped 3 bases from V and 8 bases from J, with 20 bases between. The CDR3 consists of 15 residues.

The chain couples TRBV20-1 to TRBJ2-3, with a tentative D call TRBD2 (7 bases). V was shortened by 6 bases and J by 0 bases, with 16 bases between the two germline ends. The CDR3 runs 15 residues. Germline V gene data show CDR1 as DFQATT and CDR2 as SNEGSKA (reference sequence). The CDR3 DNA is TGCAGTGCGCCGAGGGGGGGGACTAGCACAGATACGCAGTATTTT. Translating it yields CSAPRGGTSTDTQYF.

This clonotype was detected a few times. The junction shows a germline mismatch at one end, possibly a read error. V is TRBV9 and J is TRBJ2-3; D gene uncertain. The germline CDR1 and CDR2 sequences are SGDLS and YYNGEE. This CDR3 has 14 residues. The CDR3, as DNA: TGTGCCGGCAGCGAGACTCGACGAACAGATACGCAGTATTTT. Protein sequence: CAGSETRRTDTQYF.

This clonotype was seen a single time. A much larger clone is a single base away; this may be a read error. The chain links TRBV20-1 to TRBJ2-7; D gene unclear. V was shortened by 0 bases and J by 0 bases, with 12 bases between the two germline ends. The CDR3 runs to 15 residues. Germline V gives CDR1 DFQATT, CDR2 SNEGSKA (reference sequence). CDR3 amino acids: CSARDPVESSYEQYF. DNA of the CDR3: TGCAGTGCTAGAGATCCAGTCGAGAGCTCCTACGAGCAGTACTTC.

The chain combines TRBV11-2 with TRBJ2-3; D is possibly TRBD1 (5 bases). The CDR3 sequence is 16 residues long. V lost 5 bases and J 2 bases, leaving 17 bases between the germline ends. CDR1 and CDR2 from the germline V gene are SGHAT and FQNNGV. The CDR3 DNA reads as TGTGCCAGCAGCCTCGCCTCGCAGGGTTTCACAGATACGCAGTATTTT. This translates into CASSLASQGFTDTQYF.

The chain couples TRBV20-1 to TRBJ1-2, with D uncertain. The CDR3 extends over 11 amino acids. Trimming took 5 bases from V and 4 from J, leaving 8 bases between them. Germline CDR1 is DFQATT and CDR2 is SNEGSKA (reference sequence). DNA for the CDR3: TGCAGTGCTCGGGTGATCTATGGCTACACCTTC. Translated, it gives CSARVIYGYTF.

This chain connects TRBV10-1 to TRBJ2-3, with D tentatively TRBD2 (5 bases). V dropped 5 bases and J dropped 1 base, with 16 bases sitting between them. This CDR3 comprises 16 residues. Germline CDR1 is WNHNN and CDR2 is SYGVQD (reference sequence). The CDR3 loop is CASSPGLERGTDTQYF. CDR3 nucleotides: TGCGCCAGCAGTCCAGGACTTGAGAGAGGCACAGATACGCAGTATTTT.

The chain joins TRBV20-1 to TRBJ1-5; D is ambiguous. The germline V gene has CDR1 DFQATT and CDR2 SNEGSKA (reference sequence). Trimming took off 0 bases at V and 1 base at J, with 7 bases between the two ends. This CDR3 comprises 14 residues. The CDR3 here is CSAREGQSNQPQHF. DNA for the CDR3: TGCAGTGCTAGAGAGGGCCAGAGCAATCAGCCCCAGCATTTT.